The 10 T cell receptor beta chains given below trace back to one sample, sequenced in a study of blood T cell repertoires in COVID-19. Only in-frame clones appear in the TCRdb table, and some are missing; sequencing was by immunoSEQ multiplex PCR. The sample carries a few hundred thousand clones, roughly 90% recorded once. The sequenced material came from peripheral blood. The receptors originated from a man aged 18-30 years with active or convalescent COVID-19.

This sequence joins TRBV7-9 and TRBJ2-5, with 10 bases identical to TRBD1. The CDR3 spans 11 residues. The ends lost 11 bases at V and 4 bases at J; junction bases unmatched: 1. From germline, CDR1 is SEHNR and CDR2 FQNEAQ (reference sequence). DNA for the CDR3: TGTGCCGGGGACAGGGGAGAGACCCAGTACTTC. Protein product: CAGDRGETQYF. Using reference TRBV7-9 and TRBJ2-5 for the parts outside the CDR3, the full variable domain is DTGVSQNPRHKITKRGQNVTFRCDPISEHNRLYWYRQTLGQGPEFLTYFQNEAQLEKSRLLSDRFSAERPKGSFSTLEIQRTEQGDSAMYLCAGDRGETQYFGPGTRLLVL.

The chain joins TRBV6-5 to TRBJ1-5; the D gene is possibly TRBD1 (5 bases). Trimming took off 7 bases at V and 5 bases at J, with 18 bases between the two ends. Per germline, CDR1 MNHEY and CDR2 SVGAGI. This CDR3 is 15 amino acids long. The DNA for the CDR3 is TGTGCCAGCACCTCGAGGAGGGGTGGCGATCAGCCCCAGCATTTT. Protein sequence: CASTSRRGGDQPQHF.

This chain links TRBV5-6 with TRBJ1-1, with 10 nucleotides matching TRBD1. The germline V gene encodes CDR1 SGHDT and CDR2 YYEEEE. Germline trimming cut 4 bases from V and 0 bases from J; bases unmatched to any gene: 12. This CDR3 is built from 18 residues. In DNA form, the CDR3 reads TGTGCCAGCAGCATCGGGACAGGGGATTCCCCTATGAACACTGAAGCTTTCTTT. Translated, it gives CASSIGTGDSPMNTEAFF.

The chain employs TRBV10-3 and TRBJ2-7; possibly TRBD1 for D (6 bases). Trimming shortened V by 10 bases and J by 4 bases, and 17 bases separated the two germline ends. From germline, CDR1 is ENHRY and CDR2 SYGVKD. The CDR3 contains 13 residues. The CDR3 spells CATSRDTLYEQYF. As DNA, the CDR3 is TGTGCCACCAGCCGGGACACTTTATACGAGCAGTACTTC.

The chain carries TRBV7-3 and TRBJ1-1, with TRBD1 matching 8 bases. This CDR3 contains 14 residues. Germline-derived CDR1 and CDR2 are SGHTA and FQGTGA. The J segment lost 1 base and the V segment lost 5 bases, leaving 3 bases of the junction unmatched. CDR3 coding DNA: TGTGCCAGCAGCCTGACAGGGGCGAACACTGAAGCTTTCTTT. It codes for CASSLTGANTEAFF.

The chain recombines TRBV4-3 with TRBJ1-4, with 8 positions matching TRBD1. Trimming cost V 1 base and J 2 bases; bases outside gene matches: 9. The CDR3 loop spans 18 amino acids. Germline values: CDR1 LGHNA, CDR2 YSLEER. DNA for the CDR3: TGCGCCAGCAGCCAAGGTGTCAGGGGGCGGAGGACTAATGAAAAACTGTTTTTT. As protein: CASSQGVRGRRTNEKLFF.

The CDR3 sequence is CASSAVRLAGEGYEQYF. CDR3 nucleotides: TGTGCCAGCAGTGCTGTTAGACTAGCGGGAGAGGGGTACGAGCAGTACTTC. J is TRBJ2-7 and V is TRBV2; TRBD2 matches at 12 bases. The CDR3 is 17 residues long. V trimming: 4 bases; J trimming: 4 bases; junction bases outside the gene matches: 11. From germline, CDR1 is SNHLY and CDR2 FYNNEI.

The genes are TRBV20-1 and TRBJ2-4, with 9 nucleotides matching TRBD2. The CDR3 covers 11 residues. CDR1 and CDR2 from the germline V gene are DFQATT and SNEGSKA (reference sequence). V gave up 4 bases and J gave up 12 bases; unmatched junction bases: 4. CDR3 coding DNA: TGCAGTGCTATCCTTAGCGGGAGTCAGTACTTC. This codes for CSAILSGSQYF.

The genes are TRBV12-3 or TRBV12-4 and TRBJ2-7; 7 nucleotides agree with TRBD1. With V trimmed by 5 bases and J by 3 bases, 4 bases remained unmatched. The CDR3 contains 13 residues. Here the CDR3 DNA reads TGTGCCAGCAGTCTCCGGACAGGCTACGAGCAGTACTTC. Protein sequence: CASSLRTGYEQYF.

This clone was observed a few times. V usage is TRBV5-6 and J usage is TRBJ2-7, with D maybe TRBD2 (5 bases). The CDR3 is 15 amino acids. CDR1 SGHDT and CDR2 YYEEEE come from the germline V gene. Trimming cost V 1 base and J 3 bases, with 14 bases left between them. The CDR3 loop reads CASSLFRGLFYEQYF. CDR3 sequence (DNA): TGTGCCAGCAGCTTGTTTCGGGGTCTTTTCTACGAGCAGTACTTC.